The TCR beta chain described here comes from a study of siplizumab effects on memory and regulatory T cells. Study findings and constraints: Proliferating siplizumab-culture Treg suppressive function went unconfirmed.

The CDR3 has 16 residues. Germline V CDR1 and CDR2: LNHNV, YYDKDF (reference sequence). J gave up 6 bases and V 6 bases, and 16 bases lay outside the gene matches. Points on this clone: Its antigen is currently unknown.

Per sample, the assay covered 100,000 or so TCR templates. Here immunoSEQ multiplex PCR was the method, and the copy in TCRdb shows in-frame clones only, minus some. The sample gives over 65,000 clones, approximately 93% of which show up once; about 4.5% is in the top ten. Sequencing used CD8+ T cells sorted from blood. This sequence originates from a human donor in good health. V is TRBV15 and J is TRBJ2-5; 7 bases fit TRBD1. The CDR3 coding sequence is TGTGCCACCAGAGGTGCTAGGGGGCGCCATAGCAAGACCCAGTACTTC. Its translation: CATRGARGRHSKTQYF.